This is a list of T cell receptor beta chains from one sample in a study of T cell responses to AZD1222 COVID-19 vaccine. TCRdb's table, derived via immunoSEQ multiplex PCR, lists solely in-frame clones and lacks some. The table includes 120,000 to 150,000 clones, approximately 89% detected once. The sample here was peripheral blood, taken 28 days after the second AZD1222 dose. The receptor source for this set is an adult who received the AZD1222 COVID-19 vaccine. Each CDR3 is given with its conserved first and last residue. The D gene is left open where the match is weak. Expanded clones get a size class; other rows say once, few or many, or leave the size out.

TRBV6-5	-	TRBJ1-6	-	CATQRSSYNSPLHF	TGTGCCACACAACGGAGCTCCTATAATTCACCCCTCCACTTT
TRBV6-2/TRBV6-3	TRBD2	TRBJ2-7	-	CASSHGTSGPSSYEQYF	TGTGCCAGCAGTCACGGGACTAGCGGACCCTCCTCCTACGAGCAGTACTTC
TRBV12-5	-	TRBJ1-5	once	CASGLGSGTQHF	TGTGCTAGTGGTTTGGGATCCGGGACCCAGCATTTT
TRBV4-3	TRBD2	TRBJ2-7	-	CASSVREGSGSNEQYF	TGCGCCAGCAGCGTAAGGGAGGGTAGCGGGAGCAACGAGCAGTACTTC
TRBV19	-	TRBJ2-2	-	CASNEAGNTGELFF	TGTGCCAGTAATGAAGCAGGGAACACCGGGGAGCTGTTTTTT
TRBV5-4	-	TRBJ1-2	-	CASSLDRQNYGYTF	TGTGCCAGCAGCTTGGACAGGCAGAACTATGGCTACACCTTC
TRBV5-6	TRBD1	TRBJ1-1	-	CASSFNRGGRTEAFF	TGTGCCAGCAGCTTTAACAGGGGAGGTCGCACTGAAGCTTTCTTT
TRBV7-9	-	TRBJ1-5	-	CASSRWGDNQPQHF	TGTGCCAGCAGCCGATGGGGGGACAATCAGCCCCAGCATTTT
TRBV27	-	TRBJ1-3	-	CASSFPGGYRAGNTIYF	TGTGCCAGCAGTTTTCCCGGGGGATACAGGGCTGGAAACACCATATATTTT
TRBV12-3/TRBV12-4	-	TRBJ1-1	-	CASRARLGEAFF	TGTGCCAGCAGGGCCCGATTGGGTGAAGCTTTCTTT
TRBV24-1	-	TRBJ2-2	-	CATSGSVMSNTGELFF	TGTGCCACCAGTGGGTCAGTGATGTCGAACACCGGGGAGCTGTTTTTT
TRBV6-6	TRBD1	TRBJ1-1	-	CASSLSRDRPRIGMNTEAFF	TGTGCCAGCAGTCTTTCCCGGGACAGGCCAAGAATAGGTATGAACACTGAAGCTTTCTTT
TRBV9	-	TRBJ2-2	-	CASSVVSAGELFF	TGTGCCAGCAGCGTAGTGTCCGCCGGGGAGCTGTTTTTT
TRBV4-3	-	TRBJ1-2	-	CASSPTNVQALYGYTF	TGCGCCAGCAGCCCCACTAATGTCCAGGCACTCTATGGCTACACCTTC
TRBV5-5	-	TRBJ2-1	-	CASSQDSPSYNEQFF	TGTGCCAGCAGCCAAGACAGCCCTTCCTACAATGAGCAGTTCTTC
TRBV11-3	-	TRBJ2-1	-	CASSLLREQFF	TGTGCCAGCAGCTTACTGCGGGAGCAGTTCTTC
TRBV7-2	-	TRBJ2-1	-	CASSIATEYNEQFF	TGTGCCAGCAGCATCGCCACGGAGTACAATGAGCAGTTCTTC
TRBV25-1	-	TRBJ2-2	-	CASSEEGDRLMGTGELFF	TGTGCCAGCAGTGAAGAAGGTGACAGGTTAATGGGCACCGGGGAGCTGTTTTTT
TRBV18	-	TRBJ1-5	once	CASSGGVDQPQHF	TGTGCCAGCTCAGGGGGGGTTGATCAGCCCCAGCATTTT
TRBV5-1	-	TRBJ2-1	-	CASSLATGGGEQFF	TGCGCCAGCAGCTTGGCCACGGGGGGCGGGGAGCAGTTCTTC
TRBV19	-	TRBJ2-1	-	CASSTRGNEQFF	TGTGCCAGTAGTACAAGGGGGAATGAGCAGTTCTTC
TRBV7-9	TRBD1	TRBJ1-1	-	CASSPSPGTVNTEAFF	TGTGCCAGCAGCCCTAGCCCCGGGACAGTGAACACTGAAGCTTTCTTT
TRBV10-3	-	TRBJ1-2	-	CATSPGDTRDYGYTF	TGTGCCACCTCTCCCGGGGACACCCGGGATTATGGCTACACCTTC
TRBV28	TRBD1	TRBJ1-6	-	CASSPLDRDDSPLHF	TGTGCCAGCAGTCCTCTGGACAGGGACGACTCACCCCTCCACTTT
TRBV15	TRBD1	TRBJ2-5	-	CATSRVTGRWETQYF	TGTGCCACCAGCAGAGTGACAGGGCGTTGGGAGACCCAGTACTTC
TRBV24-1	-	TRBJ1-5	-	CATSMANQPQHF	TGTGCCACCAGTATGGCAAATCAGCCCCAGCATTTT
TRBV6-6	TRBD1	TRBJ1-1	-	CASCRQGLGVNTEAFF	TGTGCCAGCTGTCGACAGGGGTTGGGGGTTAACACTGAAGCTTTCTTT
TRBV6-2/TRBV6-3	TRBD2	TRBJ2-1	-	CASSSPGSGRATYNEQFF	TGTGCCAGCAGTTCCCCGGGTAGCGGGAGGGCCACATACAATGAGCAGTTCTTC
TRBV24-1	TRBD2	TRBJ2-1	-	CATSDRGDEQFF	TGTGCCACCAGTGACCGGGGGGATGAGCAGTTCTTC